This is a list of T cell receptor beta chains from one sample in a study of T cell clones after liver transplantation. The repertoire was sequenced with immunoSEQ multiplex PCR; TCRdb's copy has only in-frame clones and lacks some. This repertoire shows tens of thousands of clones, around 80% found once; its top ten account for approximately 0.77%. The input for sequencing was CD4+ T cells from blood, taken 12 months after liver transplant. These receptors all stem from a human patient who received a liver transplant. A share of the T cells may be of graft donor origin. Both conserved end residues are part of each CDR3. D genes are given only for firm matches.

CASSERGRVPYEQYF,TRBJ2-7,TRBV6-1,-
CATSRVPDYGYTF,TRBJ1-2,TRBV5-1,-
CASRGLADTGELFF,TRBJ2-2,TRBV2,TRBD2
CASMPSGTGGPYGYF,TRBJ2-4,TRBV19,TRBD1
CATSGHPGQGYIQYF,TRBJ2-4,TRBV15,TRBD1
CATRTGSYGYTF,TRBJ1-2,TRBV10-3,TRBD1
CASAGTNTYEQYF,TRBJ2-7,TRBV6-1,TRBD2
CASSIRGQGSNQPQHF,TRBJ1-5,TRBV19,TRBD1
CASSLGKGGRGETQYF,TRBJ2-5,TRBV28,-
CASRGDRYYGYTF,TRBJ1-2,TRBV6-1,TRBD1
CASSLQQGLYNEQFF,TRBJ2-1,TRBV7-6,-
CAWILSNTEAFF,TRBJ1-1,TRBV30,-
CASSSNSYEQYF,TRBJ2-7,TRBV11-2,-
CASGPGGPGDTQYF,TRBJ2-3,TRBV12-5,TRBD2
CASSLETTSNTEAFF,TRBJ1-1,TRBV7-3,-
CASSPGLAGGSYEQYF,TRBJ2-7,TRBV2,TRBD2
CASSISIEPQHF,TRBJ1-5,TRBV28,-
CASSPLLAWPGELFF,TRBJ2-2,TRBV7-2,-
CASSIHTGGAYEQYF,TRBJ2-7,TRBV28,-
CASSDRRRDRGVGGELFF,TRBJ2-2,TRBV6-1,TRBD1
CARRRDRGEYSNQPQHF,TRBJ1-5,TRBV27,TRBD1
CASSLAYRNQPQHF,TRBJ1-5,TRBV7-2,-
CASSWTHTREQYF,TRBJ2-7,TRBV27,-
CASSSGQSNYGYTF,TRBJ1-2,TRBV28,-
CSVEGGLADTDTQYF,TRBJ2-3,TRBV29-1,TRBD2
CASSEAGTLNTEAFF,TRBJ1-1,TRBV2,-
CASSPSRDTQYF,TRBJ2-3,TRBV4-2,-
CASSSTGVGNTIYF,TRBJ1-3,TRBV28,TRBD1
CASSPKRGSRQPQHF,TRBJ1-5,TRBV28,-
CASSPPSSGRETQYF,TRBJ2-5,TRBV18,TRBD2
CASTPDTTMNTEAFF,TRBJ1-1,TRBV18,-
CSVVGASETSYNEQFF,TRBJ2-1,TRBV29-1,-
CASSPSIGYNEQFF,TRBJ2-1,TRBV18,-
CASSIVSRGFMNTEAFF,TRBJ1-1,TRBV19,-
CASSLTPGDQETQYF,TRBJ2-5,TRBV28,-
CASSPYGGGPSEKLFF,TRBJ1-4,TRBV28,-
CASSIMALDTQYF,TRBJ2-3,TRBV28,-
CASSLARGTDTQYF,TRBJ2-3,TRBV7-2,-
CSVGGTGGYGYTF,TRBJ1-2,TRBV29-1,TRBD1
CAWAPPGQANTGELFF,TRBJ2-2,TRBV30,TRBD1
CASSSDRGSTGELFF,TRBJ2-2,TRBV5-1,TRBD1
CASGPSYEQYF,TRBJ2-7,TRBV28,-